The rows below give T cell receptor beta chains drawn from one sample of a study of T cell responses to AZD1222 COVID-19 vaccine. The data were produced by immunoSEQ multiplex PCR, yet TCRdb's version contains in-frame clones alone and is incomplete. The data show roughly 120,000 clones, 94% seen once. Sequences were derived from peripheral blood, sampled on day 0 of AZD1222 vaccination. These receptors were collected from an adult in good health. Each CDR3 is given with its conserved first and last residue. The order of the fields is CDR3 length, J gene, D gene, clone size, V gene, CDR3 protein, CDR3 DNA. A D gene is named only where the DNA matches it firmly. The size field is filled for only some rows; it gives once, few, many or a size class.

15,TRBJ1-2,NA,NA,TRBV14,CASSQEGSPVYGYTF,TGTGCCAGCAGCCAAGAGGGCAGCCCCGTCTATGGCTACACCTTC
13,TRBJ2-5,NA,NA,TRBV29-1,CSVETGAGETQYF,TGCAGCGTTGAAACGGGGGCGGGGGAGACCCAGTACTTC
15,TRBJ2-7,TRBD2,NA,TRBV30,CAWSPGLAASYEQYF,TGTGCCTGGAGCCCGGGACTAGCGGCCTCCTACGAGCAGTACTTC
16,TRBJ1-5,NA,NA,TRBV19,CASRNRRGDSNQPQHF,TGTGCCAGTAGAAATCGGCGTGGTGATAGCAATCAGCCCCAGCATTTT
18,TRBJ1-3,NA,NA,TRBV5-6,CASSTYQYRFESGNTIYF,TGTGCCAGCAGCACCTACCAGTACAGGTTCGAATCTGGAAACACCATATATTTT
16,TRBJ1-1,NA,NA,TRBV28,CASSLLSEMTYTEAFF,TGTGCCAGCAGTTTATTGTCAGAGATGACGTACACTGAAGCTTTCTTT
15,TRBJ2-7,TRBD2,NA,TRBV27,CASSLKGLAIYEQYF,TGTGCCAGCAGTTTAAAGGGACTAGCGATCTACGAGCAGTACTTC
14,TRBJ2-7,NA,NA,TRBV2,CASSERGGSYEQYF,TGTGCCAGCAGTGAACGAGGGGGTTCCTACGAGCAGTACTTC
14,TRBJ1-1,NA,NA,TRBV15,CATSRDLMRVEAFF,TGTGCCACCAGCAGAGATCTGATGAGGGTAGAAGCTTTCTTT
15,TRBJ2-3,NA,once,TRBV2,CASTWTASGTDTQYF,TGTGCCAGTACTTGGACAGCGTCTGGCACAGATACGCAGTATTTT
14,TRBJ1-1,TRBD1,NA,TRBV9,CASTRQGKNTEAFF,TGTGCCAGCACGAGACAGGGAAAGAACACTGAAGCTTTCTTT
20,TRBJ2-3,TRBD2,NA,TRBV5-8,CASSLAGTSGRALWADTQYF,TGTGCCAGCAGCTTGGCCGGGACTAGCGGGAGGGCCCTTTGGGCAGATACGCAGTATTTT
15,TRBJ1-1,NA,NA,TRBV7-9,CASSLANRENTEAFF,TGTGCCAGCAGCTTAGCGAACAGGGAGAACACTGAAGCTTTCTTT
15,TRBJ2-7,TRBD1,NA,TRBV19,CASSLSTGTAYEQYF,TGTGCCAGTAGTCTCTCAACAGGGACAGCCTACGAGCAGTACTTC
15,TRBJ1-1,NA,NA,TRBV27,CASSIPRDGNTEAFF,TGTGCCAGCAGTATCCCGCGGGACGGCAACACTGAAGCTTTCTTT
14,TRBJ1-2,TRBD1,NA,TRBV6-1,CASSDTGGNYGYTF,TGTGCCAGCAGTGACACAGGGGGAAACTATGGCTACACCTTC
15,TRBJ1-2,NA,NA,TRBV7-9,CASSLAGSRGYGYTF,TGTGCCAGCAGCTTAGCAGGTTCCCGGGGCTATGGCTACACCTTC
12,TRBJ2-1,NA,once,TRBV9,CASSIVGNEQFF,TGTGCCAGCAGCATAGTGGGTAATGAGCAGTTCTTC
15,TRBJ1-2,NA,NA,TRBV9,CASSVEGGTDYGYTF,TGTGCCAGCAGCGTAGAGGGGGGGACTGACTATGGCTACACCTTC
14,TRBJ1-5,NA,NA,TRBV2,CASSLRPAIQPQHF,TGTGCCAGCAGTCTGAGGCCGGCTATTCAGCCCCAGCATTTT
12,TRBJ1-2,NA,NA,TRBV7-9,CASSLSNYGYTF,TGTGCCAGCAGCTTGAGCAACTATGGCTACACCTTC
16,TRBJ2-5,TRBD2,NA,TRBV7-6,CASSLWVAGKDGTQYF,TGTGCCAGCAGCTTATGGGTAGCGGGAAAAGACGGGACCCAGTACTTC
17,TRBJ2-7,NA,NA,TRBV30,CAWSSPPRLARTYEQYF,TGTGCCTGGAGTTCCCCACCCCGCCTAGCGCGAACCTACGAGCAGTACTTC
14,TRBJ1-2,NA,NA,TRBV5-5,CASSLGQADYGYTF,TGTGCCAGCAGCTTAGGTCAGGCGGACTATGGCTACACCTTC
20,TRBJ2-3,NA,NA,TRBV4-1,CASSQFPGSKGGKPTDTQYF,TGCGCCAGCAGCCAATTCCCCGGGAGTAAGGGCGGGAAGCCCACAGATACGCAGTATTTT
12,TRBJ1-1,NA,few,TRBV7-9,CASSWTERQAFF,TGTGCCAGCAGCTGGACGGAGCGTCAAGCTTTCTTT
16,TRBJ2-7,TRBD2,few,TRBV6-6,CASSPSRLASAYEQYF,TGTGCCAGCAGTCCCTCAAGACTAGCTTCGGCCTACGAGCAGTACTTC
14,TRBJ1-4,NA,NA,TRBV6-5,CASSPSPRGEKLFF,TGTGCCAGCAGTCCCTCGCCGAGGGGTGAAAAACTGTTTTTT
14,TRBJ2-5,NA,NA,TRBV11-2,CASSLVTRGETQYF,TGTGCCAGCAGCTTAGTAACTAGGGGGGAGACCCAGTACTTC
19,TRBJ2-1,TRBD2,NA,TRBV4-2,CASSQEFGSGTVAYNEQFF,TGTGCCAGCAGCCAAGAGTTTGGTAGCGGGACCGTAGCCTACAATGAGCAGTTCTTC
18,TRBJ2-4,TRBD2,NA,TRBV6-2/TRBV6-3,CASSSGLAGGLRKNIQYF,TGTGCCAGCAGTTCGGGACTAGCGGGAGGCTTAAGGAAAAACATTCAGTACTTC
15,TRBJ2-3,TRBD2,NA,TRBV7-9,CASSAQLAVTDTQYF,TGTGCCAGCAGCGCCCAACTAGCGGTTACAGATACGCAGTATTTT
14,TRBJ2-2,NA,NA,TRBV5-6,CASSLAGVNGELFF,TGTGCCAGCAGCTTGGCAGGGGTGAACGGGGAGCTGTTTTTT
16,TRBJ2-1,NA,NA,TRBV3-1/TRBV3-2,CASSPPGGTFGNEQFF,TGTGCCAGCAGCCCCCCCGGCGGAACATTCGGCAATGAGCAGTTCTTC
15,TRBJ2-7,NA,NA,TRBV2,CASTLSEAPAHEQYF,TGTGCCAGCACTCTTAGCGAGGCTCCGGCCCACGAGCAGTACTTC
16,TRBJ2-1,NA,once,TRBV9,CASSPGWAATYNEQFF,TGTGCCAGCAGCCCAGGGTGGGCGGCCACCTACAATGAGCAGTTCTTC
16,TRBJ1-2,NA,NA,TRBV5-1,CASSLAGEVFNYGYTF,TGCGCCAGCAGCTTGGCCGGAGAGGTTTTTAACTATGGCTACACCTTC
17,TRBJ2-1,NA,few,TRBV21-1,CASSKVYGGVRNNEQFF,TGTGCCAGCAGCAAAGTATATGGGGGAGTAAGAAACAATGAGCAGTTCTTC
14,TRBJ1-5,NA,NA,TRBV27,CASKGQLENQPQHF,TGTGCCAGCAAAGGACAGTTGGAGAATCAGCCCCAGCATTTT
13,TRBJ2-7,TRBD1,NA,TRBV2,CASRRGLSYEQYF,TGTGCCAGCAGAAGGGGGCTCTCCTACGAGCAGTACTTC